The rows below give T cell receptor beta chains drawn from one sample of a study of blood T cells in healthy people across ages. TCRdb analysed the 5' RACE reads with MiXCR anew, one entry per CDR3 protein. The sample holds more than 450,000 distinct CDR3 sequences; over 25% are singletons and the top ten take 3% to 4%. This same sample was also taken into another study, of T cells of mothers and their children.

The sample taken for sequencing was blood. The receptors come from a boy aged 2 to 9 in good health. Each CDR3 is given with its conserved first and last residue. A D gene is named only where the DNA matches it firmly. Only some rows state a clone size, as once, few, many or a class for expanded clones.

-	TRBV7-2	TRBJ2-3	-	CASSVTWDTQYF	TGTGCCAGCAGCGTCACTTGGGATACGCAGTATTTT
-	TRBV6-5	TRBJ2-2	TRBD1	CASSGRDRDTGELFF	TGTGCCAGCAGTGGCCGGGACAGGGACACCGGGGAGCTGTTTTTT
-	TRBV7-2	TRBJ2-7	-	CASSRLQGNGQYF	TGTGCCAGCAGTAGACTACAGGGAAACGGGCAGTACTTC
few	TRBV7-9	TRBJ2-5	TRBD2	CASSPEGGGQETQYF	TGTGCCAGCAGCCCAGAGGGCGGGGGCCAAGAGACCCAGTACTTC
-	TRBV7-8	TRBJ2-3	TRBD2	CASTPVVFPVLAGVYF	TGTGCCAGCACCCCGGTAGTATTTCCGGTACTAGCGGGAGTGTATTTT
-	TRBV12-3/TRBV12-4	TRBJ2-1	TRBD1	CASSRRQGYNEQFF	TGTGCCAGCTCCCGGCGACAGGGTTACAATGAGCAGTTCTTC
-	TRBV12-3/TRBV12-4	TRBJ2-5	-	CASSLDRDGAETQYF	TGTGCCAGCAGTTTAGACAGGGATGGGGCAGAGACCCAGTACTTC
-	TRBV5-1	TRBJ2-1	TRBD2	CASSLALAGEVGEQFF	TGCGCCAGCAGCTTGGCCCTAGCGGGGGAAGTAGGGGAGCAGTTCTTC
-	TRBV12-3/TRBV12-4	TRBJ2-7	-	CASSFNLNYEQYF	TGTGCCAGCAGTTTCAACCTCAACTACGAGCAGTACTTC
-	TRBV7-2	TRBJ2-1	TRBD2	CASSYSLGASGFNEQFF	TGTGCCAGCAGCTACTCACTGGGAGCTAGCGGGTTCAATGAGCAGTTCTTC
few	TRBV7-2	TRBJ2-6	-	CASSGEAGANVLTF	TGTGCCAGCAGCGGGGAAGCTGGGGCCAACGTCCTGACTTTC
-	TRBV20-1	TRBJ2-7	-	CSAAGYYEQYF	TGCAGTGCGGCAGGCTACTACGAGCAGTACTTC
-	TRBV6-5	TRBJ1-3	-	CASGLTGTGNTIYF	TGTGCCAGCGGATTAACAGGGACTGGAAACACCATATATTTT
-	TRBV15	TRBJ2-4	-	CATSRGIVQYF	TGTGCCACCAGCAGAGGGATTGTTCAGTACTTC
-	TRBV7-9	TRBJ2-7	TRBD1	CASSIDRVEQYF	TGTGCCAGTAGCATAGACAGGGTAGAGCAGTACTTC
-	TRBV7-6	TRBJ2-1	TRBD2	CASSLSPSGTYNEQFF	TGTGCCAGCAGCTTATCCCCTAGCGGCACCTACAATGAGCAGTTCTTC
few	TRBV18	TRBJ2-4	TRBD2	CASSPASGRGNIQYF	TGTGCCAGCTCACCAGCTAGCGGGAGGGGGAACATTCAGTACTTC
-	TRBV4-1	TRBJ2-3	-	CASSQERGLGWDTQYF	TGCGCCAGCAGCCAAGAAAGAGGGCTGGGGTGGGATACGCAGTATTTT
few	TRBV11-2	TRBJ2-7	-	CASSSTTGRTYEQYF	TGTGCCAGCAGCTCCACTACAGGGCGCACGTACGAGCAGTACTTC
-	TRBV4-2	TRBJ1-2	TRBD1	CASSQDGTGGLGGYTF	TGTGCCAGCAGCCAAGATGGGACAGGGGGTCTTGGTGGCTACACCTTC
few	TRBV29-1	TRBJ2-7	TRBD1	CSALQGVTYEQYF	TGCAGCGCCTTACAGGGGGTCACCTACGAGCAGTACTTC
-	TRBV3-1	TRBJ1-1	-	CASSDSQGSTEAFF	TGTGCCAGCAGTGACTCCCAGGGGAGCACTGAAGCTTTCTTT
few	TRBV4-1	TRBJ2-7	-	CASSQGQGGKDEQYF	TGCGCCAGCAGCCAAGGCCAGGGGGGTAAGGACGAGCAGTACTTC
few	TRBV2	TRBJ2-4	-	CASSEAWLSSNIQYF	TGTGCCAGCAGTGAAGCGTGGCTCAGCTCAAACATTCAGTACTTC
few	TRBV27	TRBJ2-7	-	CASSLSAVGYEQYF	TGTGCCAGCAGTTTATCTGCAGTAGGCTACGAGCAGTACTTC
-	TRBV10-2	TRBJ1-5	-	CASLPSTEGNQPQHF	TGCGCCAGCCTGCCGTCTACAGAGGGCAATCAGCCCCAGCATTTT
few	TRBV27	TRBJ2-3	TRBD2	CASSFVLAGGVDTQYF	TGTGCCAGCAGTTTTGTACTAGCGGGGGGGGTAGATACGCAGTATTTT
-	TRBV20-1	TRBJ1-5	-	CSAQRGVGNQPQHF	TGCAGTGCGCAGCGAGGAGTCGGCAATCAGCCCCAGCATTTT